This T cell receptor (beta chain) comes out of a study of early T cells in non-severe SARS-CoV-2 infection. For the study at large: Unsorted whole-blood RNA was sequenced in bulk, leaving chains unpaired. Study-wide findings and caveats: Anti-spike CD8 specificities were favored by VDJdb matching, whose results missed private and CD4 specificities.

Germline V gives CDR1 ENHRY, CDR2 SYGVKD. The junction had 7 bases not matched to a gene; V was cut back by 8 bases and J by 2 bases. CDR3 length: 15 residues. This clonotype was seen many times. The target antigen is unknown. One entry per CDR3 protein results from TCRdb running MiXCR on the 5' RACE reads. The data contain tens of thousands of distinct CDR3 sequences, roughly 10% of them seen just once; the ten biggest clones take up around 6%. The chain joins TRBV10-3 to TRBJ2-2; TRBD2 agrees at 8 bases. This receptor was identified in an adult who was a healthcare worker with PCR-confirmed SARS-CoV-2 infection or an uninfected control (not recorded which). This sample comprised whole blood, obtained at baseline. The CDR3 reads CAIHSGNSNTGELFF. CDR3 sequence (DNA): TGTGCCATCCATAGCGGGAATAGCAACACCGGGGAGCTGTTTTTT.